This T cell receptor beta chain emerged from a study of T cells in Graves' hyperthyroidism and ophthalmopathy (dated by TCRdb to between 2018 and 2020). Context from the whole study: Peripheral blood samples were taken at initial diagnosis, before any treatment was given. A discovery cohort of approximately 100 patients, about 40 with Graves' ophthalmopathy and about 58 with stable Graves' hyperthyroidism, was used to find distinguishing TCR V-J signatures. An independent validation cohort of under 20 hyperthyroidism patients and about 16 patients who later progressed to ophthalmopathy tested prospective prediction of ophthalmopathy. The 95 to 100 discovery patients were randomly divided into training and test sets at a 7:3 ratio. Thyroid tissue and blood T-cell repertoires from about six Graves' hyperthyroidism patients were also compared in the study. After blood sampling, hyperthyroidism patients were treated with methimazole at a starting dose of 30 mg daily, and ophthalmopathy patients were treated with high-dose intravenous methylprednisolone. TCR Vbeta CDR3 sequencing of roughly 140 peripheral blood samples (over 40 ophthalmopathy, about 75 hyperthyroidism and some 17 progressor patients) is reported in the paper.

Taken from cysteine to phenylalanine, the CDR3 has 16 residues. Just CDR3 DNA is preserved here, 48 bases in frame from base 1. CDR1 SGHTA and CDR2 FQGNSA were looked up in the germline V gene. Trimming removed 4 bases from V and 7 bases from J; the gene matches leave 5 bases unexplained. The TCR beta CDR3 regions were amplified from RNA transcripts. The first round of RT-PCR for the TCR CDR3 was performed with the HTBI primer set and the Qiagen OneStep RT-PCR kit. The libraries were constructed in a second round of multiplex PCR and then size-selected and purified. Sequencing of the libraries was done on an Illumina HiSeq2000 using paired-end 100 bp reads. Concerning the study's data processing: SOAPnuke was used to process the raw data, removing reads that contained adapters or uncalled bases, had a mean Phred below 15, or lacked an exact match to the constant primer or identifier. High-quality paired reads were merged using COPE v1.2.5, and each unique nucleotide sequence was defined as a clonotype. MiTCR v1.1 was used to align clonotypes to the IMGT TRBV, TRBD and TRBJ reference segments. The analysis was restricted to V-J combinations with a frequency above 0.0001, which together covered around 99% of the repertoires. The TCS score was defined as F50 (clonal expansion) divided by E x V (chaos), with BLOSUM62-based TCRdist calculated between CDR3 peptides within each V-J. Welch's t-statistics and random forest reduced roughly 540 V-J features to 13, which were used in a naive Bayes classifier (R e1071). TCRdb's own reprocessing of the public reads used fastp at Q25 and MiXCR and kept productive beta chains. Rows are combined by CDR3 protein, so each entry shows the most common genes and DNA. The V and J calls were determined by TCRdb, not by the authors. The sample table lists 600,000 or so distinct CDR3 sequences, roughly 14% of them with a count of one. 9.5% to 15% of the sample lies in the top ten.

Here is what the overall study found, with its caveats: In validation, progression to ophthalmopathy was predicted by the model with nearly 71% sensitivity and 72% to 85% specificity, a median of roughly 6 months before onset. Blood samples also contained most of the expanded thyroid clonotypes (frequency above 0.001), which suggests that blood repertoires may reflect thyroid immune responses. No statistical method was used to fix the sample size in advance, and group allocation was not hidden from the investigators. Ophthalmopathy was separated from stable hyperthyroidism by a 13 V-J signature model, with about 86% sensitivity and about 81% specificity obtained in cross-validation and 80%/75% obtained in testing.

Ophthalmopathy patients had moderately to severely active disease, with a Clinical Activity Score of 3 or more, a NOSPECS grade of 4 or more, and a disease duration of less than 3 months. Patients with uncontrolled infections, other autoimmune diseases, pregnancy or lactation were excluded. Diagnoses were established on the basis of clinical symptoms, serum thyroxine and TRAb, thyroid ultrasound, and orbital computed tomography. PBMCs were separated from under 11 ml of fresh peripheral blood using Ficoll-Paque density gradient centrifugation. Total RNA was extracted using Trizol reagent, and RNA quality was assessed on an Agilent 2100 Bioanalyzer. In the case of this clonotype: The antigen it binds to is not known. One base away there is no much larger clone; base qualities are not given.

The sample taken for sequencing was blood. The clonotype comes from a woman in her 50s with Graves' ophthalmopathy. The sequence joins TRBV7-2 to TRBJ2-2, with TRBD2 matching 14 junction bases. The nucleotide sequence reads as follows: TGTGCCAGCAGCTCCAGACTAGCGGGAGGGAACGGGGAGCTGTTTTTT. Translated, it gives CASSSRLAGGNGELFF.